This T cell receptor beta chain was observed in a study of blood T cell repertoires in COVID-19. In the study overall: Some COVID-19 samples were acute and others convalescent; all came from the United States, Italy and Spain. Nucleic acid was either cDNA or gDNA, and it came from T cells, B-cell-depleted T cells, or PBMCs.

Libraries were prepared by immunoSEQ multiplex PCR; TCRdb keeps only in-frame clonotypes and omits some of them. The sample includes about 150,000 clones, roughly 87% of them seen just once. V was shortened by 7 bases and J by 8 bases, with 15 bases between the two germline ends. The CDR3 spans 13 residues. Looked up from germline, CDR1 is SNHLY and CDR2 is FYNNEI. The genes are TRBV2 and TRBJ1-5, with no clear D. The clonotype was recovered from a woman aged 60-75 years with active or convalescent COVID-19. Sequenced: peripheral blood. CDR3 loop: CASKRADLKPQHF. For the CDR3, the DNA is TGTGCCAGCAAGCGGGCAGATCTTAAGCCCCAGCATTTT.